Presented here are 27 T cell receptor beta chains from one specimen sequenced in a study of cytomegalovirus exposure and HLA in healthy donors. 60 Vbeta and 13 Jbeta primers were used in PCR. Profiling relied on immunoSEQ multiplex PCR, and the TCRdb table lists in-frame clones only, not all of them. The profile shows tens of thousands of clones, about 77% of them singletons. The sample was PBMCs. Receptors originate from a male donor in good health and CMV-seropositive.

This clone occurred a few times. The chain couples TRBV5-6 to TRBJ2-2; 10 bases map to TRBD2. Germline loops: CDR1 SGHDT, CDR2 YYEEEE. The CDR3 loop spans 17 amino acids. The trim removed 5 bases at V and 6 bases at J, leaving 13 bases unmatched. Here the CDR3 reads CASSRNPLAGMAGELFF. As DNA, the CDR3 is TGTGCCAGCAGTCGAAACCCACTAGCGGGAATGGCCGGGGAGCTGTTTTTT.

The CDR3 nucleotides are TGTGCCAGCAGCTTAGCGGGAGAACGCACCGGGGAGCTGTTTTTT. Residues: CASSLAGERTGELFF. The chain combines TRBV7-9 with TRBJ2-2; TRBD2 might be the D (5 bases). Trimming took 0 bases from V and 4 from J, leaving 9 bases between them. The V gene's germline CDR1 is SEHNR and CDR2 FQNEAQ (reference sequence). The CDR3 covers 15 residues.

J is TRBJ2-1 and V is TRBV9; D might be TRBD1 (6 bases). The germline gives CDR1 SGDLS, CDR2 YYNGEE. This CDR3 comprises 12 residues. V was clipped by 3 bases and J by 6 bases, with 7 bases between them. The CDR3 spells CASSGGRNEQFF. The CDR3 DNA follows: TGTGCCAGCAGCGGGGGGCGCAATGAGCAGTTCTTC.

The rearrangement joins TRBV9 to TRBJ2-2; no definite D call. The V and J ends lost 4 bases and 1 base respectively, with 5 bases between them. This CDR3 contains 13 residues. Germline CDR1 SGDLS, CDR2 YYNGEE. The CDR3 spells CASSPVNTGELFF. Here the CDR3 DNA reads TGTGCCAGCAGCCCAGTGAACACCGGGGAGCTGTTTTTT.

The chain couples TRBV5-6 to TRBJ2-3, with TRBD2 matching over 14 bases. Looked up from germline, CDR1 is SGHDT and CDR2 is YYEEEE. CDR3 length: 15 residues. Trimming cost V 1 base and J 6 bases; bases outside gene matches: 1. CDR3 bases: TGTGCCAGCAGCTTGAGGACTAGCGGGAGGGATACGCAGTATTTT. Translated, it gives CASSLRTSGRDTQYF.

V gene TRBV7-9 combines with J gene TRBJ2-1; no clear D gene. Looked up from germline, CDR1 is SEHNR and CDR2 is FQNEAQ (reference sequence). V lost 2 bases, J lost 9 bases, and 5 bases lay in between. This CDR3 is 11 amino acids long. The CDR3 coding sequence is TGTGCCAGCAGCTTATCCGGTGAGCAGTTCTTC. The encoded protein is CASSLSGEQFF.

Within the sample, this clone is medium-sized (0.01 to 0.1%). J is TRBJ2-7 and V is TRBV6-1, with TRBD1 identical over 10 bases. The CDR3 is 14 residues long. Trimming took 8 bases from V and 5 from J; bases not matched to a gene: 9. CDR1 and CDR2 from the germline V gene are MNHNS and SASEGT. This CDR3 reads CASASGQGFDEQYF. CDR3 in DNA: TGTGCCAGCGCCTCGGGACAGGGGTTCGACGAGCAGTACTTC.

This clone was seen a few times. The rearrangement uses TRBV28 and TRBJ1-5, with D hard to call. Germline lookup yields CDR1 MDHEN and CDR2 SYDVKM. This CDR3 comprises 15 residues. The V end was cut by 3 bases, the J end by 1 base, with 10 bases between. The CDR3 nucleotides read TGTGCCAGCAGTTTTTCGGGAGTCAGCAATCAGCCCCAGCATTTT. Amino acids: CASSFSGVSNQPQHF.

Concerning this clone itself: Germline and junction disagree at one end, which may indicate a read error. The gene calls are TRBV6-4 and TRBJ1-1, with a possible D match to TRBD1 (6 bases). Germline V gene data show CDR1 as MRHNA and CDR2 as SNTAGT. CDR3 length: 11 residues. CDR3 nucleotide sequence: TGTGCCAGCAGTGACGGAAGACAGGAGAAATTT. Residues: CASSDGRQEKF.

V gene TRBV7-2 combines with J gene TRBJ2-3; TRBD2 aligns across 10 bases. This CDR3 is built from 15 residues. The J segment lost 1 base and the V segment lost 7 bases, leaving 5 bases of the junction unmatched. Germline lookup yields CDR1 SGHTA and CDR2 FQGNSA. CDR3 sequence (DNA): TGTGCCAGCATCCCCGGGACTAGCGGCACAGATACGCAGTATTTT. It specifies CASIPGTSGTDTQYF.

V usage is TRBV27 and J usage is TRBJ1-1; the D is unclear. The CDR3 has 15 amino acids. V dropped 4 bases and J dropped 3 bases, with 15 bases sitting between them. CDR1 and CDR2 from the germline V gene are MNHEY and SMNVEV (reference sequence). CDR3 DNA sequence: TGTGCCAGCAGTTCCGATCAAACGAGGCACACTGAAGCTTTCTTT. Translation: CASSSDQTRHTEAFF.

The chain recombines TRBV6-4 with TRBJ2-7, with a weak D call TRBD1 (6 bases). V lost 4 bases and J 3 bases, leaving 7 bases between the germline ends. CDR1 is MRHNA and CDR2 is SNTAGT in the germline V gene. This CDR3 comprises 12 residues. The CDR3 DNA reads TGTGCCAGCAGTGTAGGGGGCTACGAGCAGTACTTC. It specifies CASSVGGYEQYF.

This chain links TRBV6-6 with TRBJ1-1, with 11 bases fitting TRBD1. J lost 5 bases, V lost 5 bases, and 7 bases had no gene match. CDR3 length: 15 amino acids. CDR1 is MNHNY and CDR2 is SVGAGI in the germline V gene (reference sequence). Written as DNA, the CDR3 is TGTGCCAGCAGTCGCGGACAGGGGGCTGATACTGAAGCTTTCTTT. This sequence encodes CASSRGQGADTEAFF.

The gene calls are TRBV23-1 and TRBJ2-4; maybe TRBD2 (6 bases). TRBV23-1 is classed as an ORF, of uncertain function. V was shortened by 0 bases and J by 14 bases, with 23 bases between the two germline ends. The CDR3 covers 16 residues. CDR3 sequence reads: CASSQSCRAGGTGEYF. CDR3 coding DNA: TGCGCCAGCAGTCAATCGTGTAGGGCGGGCGGGACTGGAGAGTACTTC.

The chain carries TRBV6-1 and TRBJ2-1, with 14 bases aligning to TRBD2. Germline CDR1 MNHNS, CDR2 SASEGT. The junction had 5 bases not matched to a gene; V was cut back by 3 bases and J by 7 bases. The CDR3 has 16 amino acids. The CDR3 coding sequence is TGTGCCAGCAGTGATAGGACTAGCGGGAGGAGAAATGAGCAGTTCTTC. Protein sequence: CASSDRTSGRRNEQFF.

The CDR3 DNA is TGTGCCAGCAGGCCCAGTGGGGCCCCCTACAATGAGCAGTTCTTC. Its protein product is CASRPSGAPYNEQFF. The rearrangement uses TRBV7-9 and TRBJ2-1, with a tentative D call TRBD1 (5 bases). Trimming shortened V by 6 bases and J by 2 bases, and 14 bases separated the two germline ends. The CDR3 consists of 15 residues. CDR1 and CDR2 (germline): SEHNR, FQNEAQ (reference sequence). The full variable domain, completed using reference TRBV7-9 and TRBJ2-1, is DTGVSQNPRHKITKRGQNVTFRCDPISEHNRLYWYRQTLGQGPEFLTYFQNEAQLEKSRLLSDRFSAERPKGSFSTLEIQRTEQGDSAMYLCASRPSGAPYNEQFFGPGTRLTVL.

The V gene is TRBV28, the J gene TRBJ2-2; D is perhaps TRBD2 (5 bases). Trimming took off 6 bases at V and 4 bases at J, with 12 bases between the two ends. CDR1 and CDR2 (germline): MDHEN, SYDVKM. This CDR3 has 14 residues. The DNA for the CDR3 is TGTGCCAGCAGGAGCGGAGCCGGCACCGGGGAGCTGTTTTTT. As protein: CASRSGAGTGELFF.

The V call is TRBV27, the J call TRBJ1-5; D is perhaps TRBD1 (5 bases). The ends were cut back, 6 bases at V and 3 bases at J, with 15 bases in the middle. Germline V gene data show CDR1 as MNHEY and CDR2 as SMNVEV (reference sequence). There are 15 residues in the CDR3. CDR3 residues: CASSSLEGVNQPQHF. CDR3 DNA: TGTGCCAGCAGCTCTCTGGAAGGGGTCAATCAGCCCCAGCATTTT.

This sequence joins TRBV28 and TRBJ2-7; D gene unclear. This CDR3 has 18 amino acids. Germline assignment: CDR1 MDHEN and CDR2 SYDVKM. Deletions cut 1 base from V and 2 bases from J, with 21 bases between. CDR3 sequence (DNA): TGTGCCAGCAGTTTATCGAGTCGGGTCGCCCGCCGTCCCTACGAGCAGTACTTC. This gives the protein CASSLSSRVARRPYEQYF.

The rearrangement links TRBV9 to TRBJ2-1; D possibly corresponds to TRBD2 (6 bases). Germline-derived CDR1 and CDR2 are SGDLS and YYNGEE. The V end lost 5 bases, the J end lost 0 bases, and 9 bases lay between the germline ends. The CDR3 runs to 14 residues. CDR3 nucleotide sequence: TGTGCCAGCAGTAAGACTAGCTCCTACAATGAGCAGTTCTTC. Encoded protein: CASSKTSSYNEQFF.

The J gene is TRBJ2-1, the V gene TRBV28; weak D call: TRBD1 (6 bases). V lost 9 bases and J lost 8, with 17 bases in between. CDR1 and CDR2 (germline): MDHEN, SYDVKM. This CDR3 is 13 amino acids long. DNA of the CDR3: TGTGCCAGGTGTACAGGGTTGGAGGATGAGCAGTTCTTC. Encoded protein: CARCTGLEDEQFF.

The chain employs TRBV5-1 and TRBJ2-2; TRBD2 is a possible D gene (6 bases). CDR3 size: 15 residues. The germline CDR1 and CDR2 sequences are SGHRS and YFSETQ. The V gene lost 3 bases and the J gene lost 0 bases, with 9 bases spanning the gap. Here the CDR3 DNA reads TGCGCCAGCAGCTCTAGCGCTGCGAACACCGGGGAGCTGTTTTTT. Translated: CASSSSAANTGELFF.

This clone was detected a few times. The chain is built from TRBV5-6 and TRBJ1-1; TRBD1 might be the D (5 bases). Trimming cost V 0 bases and J 3 bases, with 9 bases left between them. Germline V lookup: CDR1 SGHDT, CDR2 YYEEEE. This CDR3 is 14 amino acids long. The CDR3 DNA is TGTGCCAGCAGCTTGGGGGGGGTTTACACTGAAGCTTTCTTT. The encoded protein is CASSLGGVYTEAFF.

This clone occurred once. This sequence joins TRBV27 and TRBJ2-7, with D unclear. Germline V gene lookup returns CDR1 MNHEY and CDR2 SMNVEV (reference sequence). Trimming took off 6 bases at V and 0 bases at J, with 6 bases between the two ends. The CDR3 length is 12 residues. CDR3 protein: CASSDNSYEQYF. For the CDR3, the DNA is TGTGCCAGCAGCGACAACTCCTACGAGCAGTACTTC.

The V and J genes are TRBV2 and TRBJ2-7; maybe TRBD1 (7 bases). CDR1 and CDR2 (germline): SNHLY, FYNNEI. This CDR3 spans 14 amino acids. Deletions cut 9 bases from V and 6 bases from J, with 21 bases between. The CDR3 bases are TGTGCCAGTGCGGGACAGTTGGGGATAAGCGAGCAGTACTTC. This encodes CASAGQLGISEQYF.

The V gene is TRBV6-6, the J gene TRBJ1-4; the D is unclear. The CDR3 extends over 15 amino acids. The V gene lost 2 bases and the J gene lost 0 bases, with 7 bases spanning the gap. Germline V gene data show CDR1 as MNHNY and CDR2 as SVGAGI (reference sequence). CDR3 sequence (DNA): TGTGCCAGCAGTTACACCGGGGCAACTAATGAAAAACTGTTTTTT. Protein: CASSYTGATNEKLFF.

This clone has only a few counts. This sequence joins TRBV21-1 and TRBJ2-1; TRBD2, the D gene given by the table, was not confirmed from the DNA. TRBV21-1 is reported as a pseudogene. The CDR3 has 16 amino acids. The CDR3 is CASSTIAGGEYNEQFF. In nucleotides, the CDR3 is TGTGCCAGCAGCACCATAGCGGGAGGAGAATACAATGAGCAGTTCTTC.